Below, 7 T cell receptor beta chains from the same sample are listed, as sequenced in a study of post-analysis software for immune sequencing data. Whole-study results and caveats: Patients showed TRBV5-6, TRBV5-1 and TRBV20-1 among about five TRBV segments more frequent than in controls.

The TCR beta cDNA libraries contained unique molecular identifiers. TCRdb recomputed calls from the PCR reads with MiXCR, one row per CDR3 protein. The table records fewer than 850,000 distinct CDR3 sequences, roughly 27% of them present only once. For these receptors, no antigen is known. The sequencing input was blood. The receptors were sampled from a girl between 5 and 17 years old with multiple sclerosis.

The chain employs TRBV18 and TRBJ2-3; 10 bases are shared with TRBD1. V was pared by 1 base and J by 0 bases, with 1 base of the junction left unmatched. Germline V gene data show CDR1 as KGHSH and CDR2 as LQKENI. This CDR3 is 16 amino acids long. The CDR3 spells CASSPRQGASTDTQYF. In DNA, the CDR3 is TGTGCCAGCTCACCACGACAGGGGGCCAGCACAGATACGCAGTATTTT.

This clonotype was recorded a few times. V usage is TRBV2 and J usage is TRBJ2-6, with TRBD1 matching over 12 bases. The CDR3 contains 17 residues. The ends lost 10 bases at V and 1 base at J; junction bases unmatched: 8. Germline values: CDR1 SNHLY, CDR2 FYNNEI. CDR3 DNA: TGTGCCATTCCCGGGACAGGGGGCAGATCTGGGGCCAACGTCCTGACTTTC. As protein: CAIPGTGGRSGANVLTF.

V is TRBV5-6 and J is TRBJ2-1; D might be TRBD2 (5 bases). Germline V CDR1 and CDR2: SGHDT, YYEEEE. V was clipped by 0 bases and J by 12 bases, with 7 bases between them. The length of the CDR3 is 11 residues. The CDR3 region has the DNA TGTGCCAGCAGCTTGGCGGACTCGCAGTTCTTC. As protein: CASSLADSQFF. Looking up the rest from reference TRBV5-6 and TRBJ2-1 gives the full variable domain: DAGVTQSPTHLIKTRGQQVTLRCSPKSGHDTVSWYQQALGQGPQFIFQYYEEEERQRGNFPDRFSGHQFPNYSSELNVNALLLGDSALYLCASSLADSQFFGPGTRLTVL.

In its sample, this clonotype was seen a few times. This chain joins TRBV5-1 and TRBJ2-5; D not certain. V was shortened by 6 bases and J by 0 bases, with 18 bases between the two germline ends. Per the germline V gene, CDR1 is SGHRS and CDR2 is YFSETQ. The CDR3 contains 16 residues. DNA for the CDR3: TGCGCCAGCACCTTCGGCGGACGTTACTACCAAGAGACCCAGTACTTC. This translates into CASTFGGRYYQETQYF.

This clonotype has more than one count but fewer than ten. This chain links TRBV20-1 with TRBJ2-3; TRBD2 might be the D (5 bases). Trimming cost V 3 bases and J 3 bases, with 13 bases left between them. CDR3 size: 14 residues. The germline V gene encodes CDR1 DFQATT and CDR2 SNEGSKA (reference sequence). The CDR3 here is CSASRGMGTDTQYF. Here the CDR3 DNA reads TGCAGTGCTAGCCGGGGAATGGGGACAGATACGCAGTATTTT.

The V and J genes are TRBV20-1 and TRBJ1-1; 9 nucleotides agree with TRBD1. Germline CDR1 DFQATT, CDR2 SNEGSKA (reference sequence). This CDR3 contains 16 residues. V lost 6 bases and J lost 3; bases outside the gene matches: 14. This CDR3 is CSAGTGTTLWDTEAFF. The CDR3 bases are TGCAGTGCAGGGACAGGGACTACTCTTTGGGACACTGAAGCTTTCTTT.

This clonotype was seen a single time. The V call is TRBV5-1, the J call TRBJ1-4; TRBD1 aligns across 7 bases. The CDR3 covers 16 residues. Germline V gene data show CDR1 as SGHRS and CDR2 as YFSETQ. V shed 3 bases and J 0 bases; nucleotides not matched to a gene: 5. The CDR3: CASSWGGQTTNEKLFF. Written as DNA, the CDR3 is TGCGCCAGCAGCTGGGGGGGACAGACAACTAATGAAAAACTGTTTTTT.